This T cell receptor (beta chain) was recovered during a study of blood T cells in healthy people across ages. The CDR3 is 17 residues long. V lost 5 bases and J 0 bases, leaving 17 bases between the germline ends. Germline assignment: CDR1 MDHEN and CDR2 SYDVKM. Alongside a J-beta primer mix, a sample-barcoded 5' primer served in a second PCR lasting roughly 6 to 11 cycles. Sequencing recovered at least 3 million CDR3-containing paired-end reads from each sample. Each CDR3 protein gets one entry after TCRdb re-called the 5' RACE reads with MiXCR. The data contain 800,000 or so distinct CDR3 sequences, about 25% of them singletons. This sample was also put to use in a study of T cells of mothers and their children. That study adds: Similar thymic selection effects on TCR recombination output appear in pairs, both related and unrelated. Persisting microchimeric T cell clones went undetected.

What was sequenced was blood. The J gene is TRBJ2-1, the V gene TRBV28; D gene unclear. This receptor was taken from a boy aged 5-17 years in good health. The CDR3 region is CASSPVVGFRSYNEQFF. In DNA form, the CDR3 reads TGTGCCAGCAGTCCCGTTGTGGGATTTCGCTCCTACAATGAGCAGTTCTTC. Looking up the rest from reference TRBV28 and TRBJ2-1 gives the full variable domain: DVKVTQSSRYLVKRTGEKVFLECVQDMDHENMFWYRQDPGLGLRLIYFSYDVKMKEKGDIPEGYSVSREKKERFSLILESASTNQTSMYLCASSPVVGFRSYNEQFFGPGTRLTVL.